The source of this T cell receptor beta chain is a study of CD8 T cells in Susac syndrome. Study conclusions and caveats: It was acknowledged by the study that relatively few individuals were included in its TCR sequencing and HLA analysis.

In blood CD8+ and CD4+ T cells, TCR beta underwent sequencing. It was negative isolation that provided the CD8+ and CD4+ T cells, whereas TEMRA cells were enriched by FACS. The authors reverse transcribed roughly 0.5 to 1 ug RNA with random hexamers. An immunoSEQ multiplex PCR amplified TCR beta CDR3 over 54 Vbeta and 13 Jbeta. TCRdb reanalysed the immunoSEQ multiplex PCR reads using MiXCR and keeps one entry per CDR3 protein. This sample has about 210,000 distinct CDR3 sequences, with around 96% found just once. This CDR3 contains 14 residues. CDR1 is LNHDA, CDR2 SQIVND, per germline (reference sequence). Germline trimming cut 10 bases from V and 8 bases from J; bases unmatched to any gene: 12. This clonotype was recorded once. Antigen specificity is unknown.

The receptor was derived from a human donor with multiple sclerosis. Input material: CD4+ T cells from PBMCs. V and J are TRBV19 and TRBJ2-1, with 9 bases aligning to TRBD2. In nucleotides, the CDR3 is TGTGCCAACCCAGCGGGGGGCTTTTTATATGAGCAGTTCTTC. Amino acid sequence: CANPAGGFLYEQFF.